This TCR beta chain was sequenced for a study of healthy donors' naive CD4 and CD8 T cells. Overall study context: A new alpha primer set targeted every functional IMGT alpha variant.

CDR1 and CDR2 (germline): MNHEY, SMNVEV (reference sequence). The CDR3 sequence is 14 residues long. Trimming removed 3 bases from V and 2 bases from J, with 10 bases in between. Starting from 500 ng of total RNA, TCR libraries were made with linear amplification. TCRdb redid the calling of the reads with MiXCR, one entry per CDR3 protein. The profile covers about 180,000 distinct CDR3 sequences, with under 85% appearing a single time and less than 2.5% taken by the ten largest. Naive CD4+ cells were sorted as CD4+CD8-CD45RO-CD45RA+; naive CD8+ as CD8+CD4-CD45RA+CD27bright. Remarks on this clonotype: The antigen is unknown.

Findings and limits, study-wide: A reported CD4+/CD8+ bias affected most V and J genes in naive cells. Bias from naive T cell homeostatic proliferation was not addressed.

V is TRBV27 and J is TRBJ1-2, with D unresolved. The sequenced sample was naive CD4+ and CD8+ T cells sorted from blood, pooled from several donors. This clonotype originated in a pool of human donors in good health; the sample pools cells from several healthy donors. CDR3 in DNA: TGTGCCAGCAGTTTTCACACCGGGAACTATGGCTACACCTTC. Residues: CASSFHTGNYGYTF.